Listed below are T cell receptor beta chains from one sample, sequenced in a study of graft-versus-host responses after intestinal transplantation. Measured with immunoSEQ multiplex PCR; TCRdb has only the in-frame clones, and not every one. Among 15,000 to 20,000 clones listed, 65% to 90% were seen once. This specimen consisted of ileum tissue, obtained about 19 months after intestinal transplantation. Source of these receptors: a human patient who received an intestinal transplant, so some T cells may come from the graft donor. The CDR3 runs from the conserved cysteine through the conserved F or W. D genes are given only for firm matches. Clone size, where shown, is once, few, many, or a class for clones that have expanded.

TRBV7-3	TRBJ2-7	-	TRBD1	CASSPGGPGQIYEQYF	TGTGCCAGCAGCCCTGGGGGCCCGGGACAGATCTACGAGCAGTACTTC
TRBV2	TRBJ2-7	few	TRBD1	CASTRTGGTYEQYF	TGTGCCAGCACAAGGACAGGGGGAACCTACGAGCAGTACTTC
TRBV29-1	TRBJ2-6	-	-	CSVLGTSGANVLTF	TGCAGCGTTTTGGGGACCTCTGGGGCCAACGTCCTGACTTTC
TRBV7-7	TRBJ2-1	-	TRBD2	CASSPGTSGINEQFF	TGTGCCAGCAGCCCGGGGACTAGCGGGATCAATGAGCAGTTCTTC
TRBV6-1	TRBJ2-1	-	-	CASSEKERQGNRSFF	TGTGCCAGCAGTGAAAAAGAGAGGCAGGGAAATCGCTCGTTCTTC
TRBV19	TRBJ1-2	-	-	CASSVDRLYGYTF	TGTGCCAGTAGTGTCGACAGGCTCTATGGCTACACCTTC
TRBV20-1	TRBJ2-5	-	TRBD1	CSANRGETQYF	TGCAGTGCAAACAGGGGTGAGACCCAGTACTTC
TRBV7-9	TRBJ1-4	-	-	CASSLAKQGIEKLFF	TGTGCCAGCAGCTTAGCGAAACAGGGTATAGAAAAACTGTTTTTT
TRBV18	TRBJ2-5	-	-	CASSPPSVAGWETQYF	TGTGCCAGCTCACCACCCTCCGTGGCGGGTTGGGAGACCCAGTACTTC
TRBV13	TRBJ1-3	-	-	CASTSISSGNTIYF	TGTGCCAGCACCTCCATTAGCTCTGGAAACACCATATATTTT
TRBV5-5	TRBJ2-5	-	-	CASSRPGKETQYF	TGTGCCAGCAGCCGACCAGGGAAAGAGACCCAGTACTTC
TRBV7-2	TRBJ2-7	-	TRBD2	CASSLVAGGYEQYF	TGTGCCAGCAGCTTAGTAGCGGGGGGCTACGAGCAGTACTTC
TRBV5-1	TRBJ2-1	-	TRBD1	CASSPGTGVFNEQFF	TGCGCCAGCAGCCCCGGGACAGGGGTTTTCAATGAGCAGTTCTTC
TRBV7-8	TRBJ1-1	-	-	CASSLITGNTEAFF	TGTGCCAGCAGCTTGATCACAGGCAACACTGAAGCTTTCTTT
TRBV7-9	TRBJ1-6	-	TRBD1	CASSARGTGENSPLHF	TGTGCCAGCAGCGCCCGTGGGACAGGGGAAAATTCACCCCTCCACTTT
TRBV5-6	TRBJ2-5	-	TRBD2	CASSSSETSGDQYF	TGTGCCAGCAGCTCCTCAGAGACTAGCGGGGACCAGTACTTC
TRBV15	TRBJ2-7	-	TRBD2	CATSRERLAGIEQYF	TGTGCCACCAGCAGAGAACGGCTAGCGGGGATCGAGCAGTACTTC
TRBV9	TRBJ2-7	-	TRBD2	CASSAEASGGEQYF	TGTGCCAGCAGCGCAGAAGCTAGCGGGGGCGAGCAGTACTTC
TRBV11-3	TRBJ2-1	-	TRBD2	CASSLATSGGAYEQFF	TGTGCCAGCAGCTTAGCAACTAGCGGGGGGGCCTATGAGCAGTTCTTC
TRBV2	TRBJ2-5	-	-	CANDDSEGTQYF	TGTGCCAATGATGATTCCGAGGGGACCCAGTACTTC
TRBV27	TRBJ1-3	-	-	CASSRVGTGNTIYF	TGTGCCAGCAGTAGAGTAGGAACTGGAAACACCATATATTTT
TRBV5-6	TRBJ1-2	-	-	CASSLPLSGGYTF	TGTGCCAGCAGCCTACCTCTCTCCGGTGGCTACACCTTC
TRBV19	TRBJ1-1	-	-	CASSIDALLRAFF	TGTGCCAGTAGTATAGATGCCCTTCTAAGAGCTTTCTTT
TRBV5-1	TRBJ2-1	-	TRBD2	CASSAPERDYNEQFF	TGCGCCAGCAGCGCCCCCGAGCGGGATTACAATGAGCAGTTCTTC
TRBV5-6	TRBJ2-3	-	TRBD1	CASSLTAGGYSDTQYF	TGTGCCAGCAGCTTGACGGCAGGGGGTTATTCAGATACGCAGTATTTT
TRBV6-7	TRBJ2-6	-	TRBD1	CASSVRDRASGANVLTF	TGTGCCAGCAGTGTCCGGGACAGGGCCTCTGGGGCCAACGTCCTGACTTTC
TRBV5-1	TRBJ1-3	few	TRBD1	CASSLDPRQGGNTIYF	TGCGCCAGCAGCTTGGACCCCAGACAGGGTGGAAACACCATATATTTT